This T cell receptor (beta chain) originates from a study of T cell responses to AZD1222 COVID-19 vaccine. Sequencing used immunoSEQ multiplex PCR; TCRdb keeps in-frame clones, though not all of them. This sample has about 170,000 clones, with around nine tenths found just once. V was pared by 9 bases and J by 0 bases, with 8 bases between. The CDR3 consists of 12 residues. The germline gives CDR1 LNHDA, CDR2 SQIVND (reference sequence). The chain employs TRBV19 and TRBJ1-1; D not certain. The receptor's source is an adult who received the AZD1222 COVID-19 vaccine. Material: peripheral blood, obtained 28 days after the second AZD1222 dose. CDR3 sequence reads: CASGVMNTEAFF. CDR3 DNA sequence: TGTGCCAGCGGGGTGATGAACACTGAAGCTTTCTTT.